This T cell receptor (beta chain) is drawn from a study of post-analysis software for immune sequencing data. Across the study: Relapsing-remitting, secondary progressive and progressive-relapsing multiple sclerosis were all included among the disease courses.

This clonotype was counted a single time. The antigen remains undetermined. Study-wide findings and caveats: Controls' normalized Chao1 diversity significantly exceeded that of multiple sclerosis patients. By F measure, samples from a shared preparation batch strongly co-clustered. Higher frequency in patients than in controls was seen for roughly five TRBV segments, with TRBV5-6, TRBV5-1 and TRBV20-1 among them.

CDR1 is GTSNPN, CDR2 SVGIG, per germline (reference sequence). This CDR3 contains 14 residues. The ends were cut back, 2 bases at V and 4 bases at J, with 14 bases in the middle. Built from TCR beta cDNA, the libraries had unique molecular identifiers in them. TCRdb reanalysed the PCR reads using MiXCR and keeps one entry per CDR3 protein. Seen here are some 890,000 distinct CDR3 sequences, under 70% observed once, and the top ten hold roughly 4.4%. The receptor was derived from a girl aged 5 to 17 with multiple sclerosis. Sequencing was performed on blood. The chain recombines TRBV30 with TRBJ2-5; D tentatively fits TRBD1 or TRBD2 (5 bases each). Here the CDR3 reads CAWSTGQGTETQYF. In DNA form, the CDR3 reads TGTGCCTGGAGTACGGGGCAGGGAACAGAGACCCAGTACTTC.